These T cell receptor beta chains were read from a single sample in a study of human T cells and chemical hapten exposure. Using its own MiXCR run on the RACE reads, TCRdb lists one record per CDR3 protein. The sample lists 300,000 to 450,000 distinct CDR3 sequences; 5.5% were seen once. Sequenced material: whole blood, taken in connection with sensitization to the hapten diphenylcyclopropenone (DPC). These receptors came from a woman in her late teens or twenties with alopecia areata. Some clones in this sample may be carry-over from other donors' samples. CDR3s leave out the opening cysteine and the closing phenylalanine or tryptophan.

v_gene | CDR3aa
TRBV4-3 | ASSQDKGAGPDNEQF
TRBV5-1 | ASSRSTGAGTGELF
TRBV7-9 | ASSSHSSAAF
TRBV7-2 | ASSLVAPSTDTQY
TRBV5-1 | ASREPYRAQNTEAF
TRBV18 | ASSGGEDEQY
TRBV7-2 | ASSLSRMGGYT
TRBV29-1 | SVDRTTDRGDGYGYT
TRBV6-5 | ASSYSTASEQY
TRBV7-8 | ASSPLRGIDTQY
TRBV20-1 | SARETGAGTDTQY
TRBV7-8 | ASSPIAGGGTDTQY
TRBV12-3/TRBV12-4 | ASTILGGSGNTIY
TRBV6-5 | ASSPGQGFHEQY
TRBV4-2 | ASSQDRGTGEGVTGELF
TRBV6-2/TRBV6-3 | ASTTLWKGAQTVEQY
TRBV4-3 | ASSQDQGAPEQF